This T cell receptor (beta chain) was sequenced for a study of regulatory T cells in long-lasting Graves disease (dated by TCRdb to about 2021). In terms of the full investigation: Newly diagnosed Graves' disease patients had taken antithyroid drugs for less than 3 months. TCR sequencing covered roughly 13 persistent and approximately 20 newly diagnosed Graves' disease patients, some 35 samples in total. The study was conducted in China and was registered as a clinical trial. Peripheral blood TCR sequencing and RNA sequencing compared persistent Graves' disease patients with newly diagnosed Graves' disease patients. Study-wide findings and limitations: A larger number of public clonotypes was shared among persistent patients (approximately 2,600) than among newly diagnosed patients (roughly 1,000). Only the TCR beta chain was sequenced and analyzed. The authors acknowledged the small sample size as a limitation that may reduce accuracy. Persistent disease showed preferential use of TRBV28, TRBJ1-2 and TRBJ2-5, whereas newly diagnosed disease favored TRBV20-1 and TRBJ2-1. The study examined only peripheral blood because the primary lesion, thyroid tissue, could not be accessed. Persistent Graves' disease patients showed lower TCR Shannon entropy and fewer highly expanded clones than newly diagnosed patients, suggesting clonal expansion.

The CDR3 measures 14 amino acids from cysteine to phenylalanine. The only DNA kept is the CDR3, 42 bases in frame from the first base. V is clipped by 0 bases and J by 4 bases, and the sequence between their germline boundaries is 11 bases long. CDR1 is given as SGDLS and CDR2 as YYNGEE, both from the germline V gene. Read against the paper, the sample's time point label means: newly diagnosed GD, antithyroid drugs for less than 3 months. For both TCR sequencing and RNA sequencing, RNA was extracted from PBMCs using TRIzol. The diagnosis of Graves' disease was made according to American Thyroid Association guidelines. The patients came from an endocrinology department in Xi'an, China. Each patient gave roughly 10 milliliters of peripheral blood, collected in an EDTA anticoagulant tube. Ficoll Paque Plus density gradient separation was used to isolate PBMCs, and no additional T cell sorting was done. An Agilent 2100 Bioanalyzer and agarose gel were used to assess RNA quality, and a NanoDrop 2000 was used to measure RNA concentration.

Libraries were prepared through multiplex PCR. The reads were generated on an Illumina HiSeq 4000. iRepertoire HTBI primers and Arm-PCR amplification of CDR3 regions were used to construct TCR beta libraries. Before sequencing, the PCR products underwent gel purification. Turning to the authors' computational methods: Gene usage analysis of CDR3 amino acid clonotypes relied on the 60 or so TRBV and 14 TRBJ segments identified across samples. Filtered high-quality paired reads were merged into contigs using COPE and FqMerger. Contigs were aligned with BLAST to IMGT TRBV, TRBD and TRBJ reference genes, and CDR3 was defined per IMGT. Highly expanded clones were defined as clonotypes with a frequency above 0.1%. Shannon entropy served as the measure of repertoire diversity, while the Gini coefficient captured V-J evenness. A clonotype found in more than one individual was treated as public. TCRdb itself trimmed the public reads at Q25 with fastp, ran MiXCR and retained productive beta chains. All rows with the same CDR3 protein become a single entry with the most common DNA and genes. The V and J calls and clone size are TCRdb's, not the authors'. The sample contains under 450,000 distinct CDR3 sequences, 15% to 20% of them found a single time. The ten largest clonotypes hold around 20% of the sample.

In its sample, this clonotype was seen many times. The antigen this receptor binds is unknown. No much larger clone is present one base from it, and per-base qualities are unavailable. These sequences were also reported in another study, on T cells in Graves' hyperthyroidism and ophthalmopathy. As noted in the second study: Stable Graves' hyperthyroidism was defined as no progression to ophthalmopathy during 18 months of follow-up. Hyperthyroidism patients were newly diagnosed, had a disease duration of under 2 months, and were aged 18 to 65 years. The study excluded patients with uncontrolled infections, other autoimmune diseases, pregnancy or lactation. Diagnoses were established on the basis of clinical symptoms, serum thyroxine and TRAb, thyroid ultrasound, and orbital computed tomography. For the first round of RT-PCR on the TCR CDR3, the HTBI primer set was used together with the Qiagen OneStep RT-PCR kit. Blood samples also contained most of the expanded thyroid clonotypes (frequency above 0.001), which suggests that blood repertoires may reflect thyroid immune responses. Ophthalmopathy was separated from stable hyperthyroidism by a 13 V-J signature model, with around 88% sensitivity and just over 81% specificity obtained in cross-validation and 80%/75% obtained in testing. In validation, progression to ophthalmopathy was predicted by the model with 70.59% sensitivity and just over 72% specificity, a median of approximately 6.5 months before onset. To identify distinguishing TCR V-J signatures, a discovery cohort of 90 to 100 patients was used, comprising 43 with Graves' ophthalmopathy and around 57 with stable Graves' hyperthyroidism. Whether ophthalmopathy could be predicted prospectively was tested in an independent validation cohort made up of roughly 19 hyperthyroidism patients plus 17 patients who later progressed to ophthalmopathy. For training and testing, the 110 or so patients in the discovery cohort were randomly divided in a 7:3 ratio. The study also compared thyroid tissue and blood T-cell repertoires from over 5 Graves' hyperthyroidism patients. After blood sampling, hyperthyroidism patients were treated with methimazole at a starting dose of 30 mg daily, and ophthalmopathy patients were treated with high-dose intravenous methylprednisolone. Libraries were constructed in a second round of multiplex PCR, after which size selection and purification were carried out. Sequencing of the libraries was done on an Illumina HiSeq2000 using paired-end 100 bp reads. SOAPnuke was used to process the raw data, removing reads that contained adapters or uncalled bases, had a mean Phred below 15, or lacked an exact match to the constant primer or identifier. COPE v1.2.5 was used to merge the high-quality paired reads, and each unique nucleotide sequence was defined as a clonotype. Clonotypes were aligned to IMGT TRBV, TRBD and TRBJ reference segments using MiTCR v1.1. The analysis was restricted to V-J combinations with a frequency above 0.0001, which together covered roughly 99% of the repertoires. The TCS score was defined as the ratio of F50 (clonal expansion) to E x V (chaos), calculated using BLOSUM62-based TCRdist between CDR3 peptides within each V-J. Welch's t-statistics and random forest reduced fewer than 600 V-J features to 13, which were used in a naive Bayes classifier (R e1071). Sample size was not statistically predetermined, and investigators were not blinded to group allocation. The paper reports TCR Vbeta CDR3 sequencing of more than 120 peripheral blood samples: under 45 ophthalmopathy, approximately 74 hyperthyroidism and 17 progressor patients.

The chain is encoded by TRBV9 joined to TRBJ2-7, and perhaps TRBD2 as D gene, on 5 matching bases. The receptor was derived from a young woman with Graves disease. Donor details come from another sample of the same person, matched by shared clones. The specimen was peripheral blood mononuclear cells (PBMCs), collected at new diagnosis, from a patient treated with antithyroid drugs. The CDR3 is CASSVASHSYEQYF. The DNA is TGTGCCAGCAGCGTAGCTAGCCATTCTTACGAGCAGTACTTC.